Sequencing of this TCR beta chain was carried out in a study of regulatory T cells in long-lasting Graves disease. V shed 2 bases and J 7 bases; nucleotides not matched to a gene: 3. The length of the CDR3 is 14 residues. Germline V gene data show CDR1 as MNHEY and CDR2 as SVGAGI. The TCR beta library used iRepertoire HTBI primers with Arm-PCR amplification of CDR3. TCRdb recomputed calls from the multiplex PCR reads with MiXCR, one row per CDR3 protein. The sample has under 500,000 distinct CDR3 sequences; about 15% are singletons. As to time point: newly diagnosed GD, antithyroid drugs for less than 3 months. The TCR library was made from RNA extracted from PBMCs. This clonotype occurred a few times. The data also belong to a second study, concerning T cells in Graves' hyperthyroidism and ophthalmopathy.

V is TRBV6-5 and J is TRBJ2-4; TRBD1 matches 9 bases. The origin of this receptor is a woman aged 25 to 39 with Graves disease. The sample here was peripheral blood mononuclear cells (PBMCs), taken at new diagnosis, from a patient treated with antithyroid drugs. The CDR3 loop reads CASSYTGGSNIQYF. In DNA, the CDR3 is TGTGCCAGCAGTTACACAGGGGGCAGCAACATTCAGTACTTC.